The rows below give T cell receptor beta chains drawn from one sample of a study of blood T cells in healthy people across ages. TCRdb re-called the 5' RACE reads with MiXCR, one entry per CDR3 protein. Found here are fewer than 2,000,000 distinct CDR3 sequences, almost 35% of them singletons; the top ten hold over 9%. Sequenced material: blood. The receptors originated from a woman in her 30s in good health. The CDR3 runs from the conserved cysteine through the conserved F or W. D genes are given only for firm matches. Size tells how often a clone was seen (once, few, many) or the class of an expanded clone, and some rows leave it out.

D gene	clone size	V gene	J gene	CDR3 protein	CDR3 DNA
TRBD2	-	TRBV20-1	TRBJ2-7	CSARDPREGLYEQYF	TGCAGTGCTAGAGACCCACGGGAGGGCCTCTACGAGCAGTACTTC
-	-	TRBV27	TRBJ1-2	CASSPSAGDNTNYGYTF	TGTGCCAGCAGTCCTTCGGCCGGGGACAACACTAACTATGGCTACACCTTC
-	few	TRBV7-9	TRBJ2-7	CASSESGTGAYEQYF	TGTGCCAGCAGCGAATCCGGAACAGGAGCCTACGAGCAGTACTTC
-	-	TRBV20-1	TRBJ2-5	CSRSGRAVDERYF	TGCAGCCGCTCGGGCCGGGCTGTCGACGAGCGGTACTTC
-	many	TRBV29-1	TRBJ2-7	CSVHLGEQYF	TGCAGCGTCCACCTGGGCGAGCAGTACTTC
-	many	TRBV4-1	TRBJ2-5	CASSQDFFVETQYF	TGCGCCAGCAGCCAAGATTTTTTCGTCGAGACCCAGTACTTC
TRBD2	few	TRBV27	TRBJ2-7	CASSQRGAAYEQYF	TGTGCCAGCAGCCAGCGGGGGGCCGCCTACGAGCAGTACTTC
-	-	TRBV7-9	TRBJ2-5	CASSLKPGGETQYF	TGTGCCAGCAGCTTAAAACCAGGAGGAGAGACCCAGTACTTC
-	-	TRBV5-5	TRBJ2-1	CASSRQLIGNEQFF	TGTGCCAGCAGTAGGCAGCTGATTGGCAATGAGCAGTTCTTC
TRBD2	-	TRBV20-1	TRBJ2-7	CSARFLAVLAYEQYF	TGCAGTGCTCGATTCCTAGCGGTTTTAGCCTACGAGCAGTACTTC
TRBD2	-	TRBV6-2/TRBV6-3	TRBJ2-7	CASSYSKGLVGSYEQYF	TGTGCCAGCAGTTACTCAAAAGGACTAGTTGGCTCCTACGAGCAGTACTTC
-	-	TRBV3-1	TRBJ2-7	CASGQGWDVTYEQYF	TGTGCCAGCGGCCAAGGATGGGACGTTACCTACGAGCAGTACTTC